A selection of T cell receptor beta chains follows, all from one sample in a study of blood T cell repertoires in COVID-19. This table comes from immunoSEQ multiplex PCR, and its TCRdb copy is limited to in-frame clones, with some not included. In the table there are tens of thousands of clones, around nine tenths of which are singletons. Sample: peripheral blood. The receptors come from a woman older than 75 with acute or convalescent COVID-19. Each CDR3 is given with its conserved first and last residue. The D gene is left open where the match is weak. The listing skips clone size in some rows; elsewhere it reads once, few, many or a size class.

clone size,V gene,J gene,D gene,CDR3 protein,CDR3 DNA
NA,TRBV7-2,TRBJ2-1,NA,CATSGFSSYNEQFF,TGTGCCACCTCGGGGTTTTCCTCCTACAATGAGCAGTTCTTC
NA,TRBV9,TRBJ2-7,TRBD2,CASSVQAGGVYEQYF,TGTGCCAGCAGCGTTCAAGCGGGGGGAGTCTACGAGCAGTACTTC
NA,TRBV28,TRBJ1-5,NA,CASSRTGIGPQHF,TGTGCCAGCAGTAGGACGGGGATCGGGCCCCAGCATTTT
NA,TRBV19,TRBJ1-2,TRBD1,CASSKTGVNYGYTF,TGTGCCAGTAGTAAAACAGGGGTAAACTATGGCTACACCTTC
NA,TRBV10-3,TRBJ1-4,TRBD1,CAISRDRGPEKLFF,TGTGCCATCAGCCGGGACAGGGGGCCTGAAAAACTGTTTTTT
few,TRBV10-3,TRBJ2-7,NA,CAIGRPRDTYYEQYF,TGTGCCATCGGACGCCCCCGGGACACCTATTACGAGCAGTACTTC
NA,TRBV7-3,TRBJ2-3,NA,CASSLTPGDTQYF,TGTGCCAGCAGCTTAACCCCAGGAGATACGCAGTATTTT
NA,TRBV3-1/TRBV3-2,TRBJ1-2,NA,CASSQKGQIYGYTF,TGTGCCAGCAGCCAAAAGGGGCAGATCTATGGCTACACCTTC
NA,TRBV20-1,TRBJ1-2,NA,CSAPGLDYTF,TGCAGTGCCCCGGGGTTAGACTACACCTTC
NA,TRBV2,TRBJ1-5,TRBD1,CASSDPTGNDQPQHF,TGTGCCAGCAGTGACCCGACAGGGAATGATCAGCCCCAGCATTTT
NA,TRBV28,TRBJ1-1,NA,CASRTAAPKSDRSEAFF,TGTGCCAGCAGAACCGCGGCGCCCAAGTCAGACAGGTCTGAAGCTTTCTTT
NA,TRBV2,TRBJ1-1,NA,CASRAGEAEAFF,TGTGCCAGCAGGGCAGGGGAAGCTGAAGCTTTCTTT
NA,TRBV5-1,TRBJ1-3,NA,CASSPGTPGNTIYF,TGCGCCAGCAGCCCCGGGACACCAGGAAACACCATATATTTT
NA,TRBV5-1,TRBJ1-3,NA,CASSSTTQGSTIYF,TGCGCCAGCAGCTCAACGACGCAGGGGTCCACCATATATTTT
NA,TRBV6-6,TRBJ1-1,TRBD1,CASKQPGGLNTEAFF,TGTGCCAGCAAACAACCAGGGGGGTTGAACACTGAAGCTTTCTTT
NA,TRBV5-4,TRBJ2-3,TRBD2,CASSLAGRGGTDTQYF,TGTGCCAGCAGCTTGGCGGGGCGGGGGGGCACAGATACGCAGTATTTT
few,TRBV5-5,TRBJ2-1,NA,CASSLDSYNEQFF,TGTGCCAGCAGCTTGGACAGCTACAATGAGCAGTTCTTC
NA,TRBV7-2,TRBJ1-4,NA,CASSPGRVGGEKLFF,TGTGCCAGCAGCCCAGGCAGGGTGGGGGGTGAAAAACTGTTTTTT
NA,TRBV28,TRBJ2-7,NA,CASSGQYGSYEQYF,TGTGCCAGCAGCGGACAGTATGGCTCCTACGAGCAGTACTTC
NA,TRBV6-5,TRBJ2-1,NA,CALRLSVSYNEQFF,TGTGCCCTCCGGTTGAGCGTTTCCTACAATGAGCAGTTCTTC
NA,TRBV29-1,TRBJ1-4,TRBD1,CSVGQGSEKLFF,TGCAGCGTGGGACAGGGAAGTGAAAAACTGTTTTTT
NA,TRBV19,TRBJ1-2,NA,CASTLTGTFYGYTF,TGTGCCAGTACCTTGACAGGTACGTTCTATGGCTACACCTTC
NA,TRBV11-3,TRBJ2-7,NA,CASSLALYEQYF,TGTGCCAGCAGCTTAGCCCTCTACGAGCAGTACTTC
NA,TRBV6-5,TRBJ1-1,NA,CASAGGTEAFF,TGTGCCAGCGCCGGTGGCACTGAAGCTTTCTTT
NA,TRBV2,TRBJ1-2,NA,CASSEGQIYGYTF,TGTGCCAGCAGTGAGGGGCAAATCTATGGCTACACCTTC
NA,TRBV19,TRBJ2-2,NA,CASRLEGPETGELFF,TGTGCCAGTCGATTAGAGGGCCCGGAAACCGGGGAGCTGTTTTTT
NA,TRBV5-4,TRBJ2-1,NA,CASSSRLGTFYNEQFF,TGTGCCAGCAGCTCCCGACTAGGAACCTTTTACAATGAGCAGTTCTTC
NA,TRBV19,TRBJ2-1,NA,CASSITHNLYNEQFF,TGTGCCAGTAGTATAACCCACAACCTGTACAATGAGCAGTTCTTC
NA,TRBV7-3,TRBJ2-2,NA,CASSPQVGELFF,TGTGCCAGCAGCCCACAGGTCGGGGAGCTGTTTTTT
NA,TRBV28,TRBJ1-1,TRBD1,CASSLMDRGTEAFF,TGTGCCAGCAGTTTAATGGACAGGGGAACTGAAGCTTTCTTT
NA,TRBV28,TRBJ2-7,TRBD1,CASSSRDRGPYEQYF,TGTGCCAGCAGTTCCCGGGACAGGGGGCCCTACGAGCAGTACTTC
NA,TRBV5-5,TRBJ2-6,NA,CASSQGLTSGANVLTF,TGTGCCAGCAGCCAAGGACTTACCTCTGGGGCCAACGTCCTGACTTTC
NA,TRBV10-3,TRBJ2-5,NA,CAISASGETQYF,TGTGCCATCAGTGCCTCCGGGGAGACCCAGTACTTC
NA,TRBV7-9,TRBJ2-7,NA,CASSPNREQYF,TGTGCCAGCAGCCCCAACAGGGAGCAGTACTTC
once,TRBV5-1,TRBJ1-2,NA,CASTAGTVNYGYTF,TGCGCCAGCACCGCGGGGACGGTTAATTATGGCTACACCTTC
NA,TRBV6-1,TRBJ2-3,TRBD2,CASSAAGGYTDTQYF,TGTGCCAGCAGTGCAGCGGGGGGGTACACAGATACGCAGTATTTT
NA,TRBV6-5,TRBJ1-5,NA,CASRERRDQPQHF,TGTGCCAGCAGGGAGAGGAGGGATCAGCCCCAGCATTTT